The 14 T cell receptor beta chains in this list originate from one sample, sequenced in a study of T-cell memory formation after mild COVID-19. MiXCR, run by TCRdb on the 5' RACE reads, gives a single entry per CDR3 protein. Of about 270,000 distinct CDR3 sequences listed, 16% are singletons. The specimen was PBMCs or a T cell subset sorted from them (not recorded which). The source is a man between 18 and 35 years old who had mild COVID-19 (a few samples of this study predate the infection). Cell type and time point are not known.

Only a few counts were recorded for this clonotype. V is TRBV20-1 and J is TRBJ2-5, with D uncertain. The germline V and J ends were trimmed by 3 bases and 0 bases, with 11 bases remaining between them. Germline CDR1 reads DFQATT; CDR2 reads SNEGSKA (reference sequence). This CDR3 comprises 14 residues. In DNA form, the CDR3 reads TGCAGTGCTAGCCCGCCCCTGTACCAAGAGACCCAGTACTTC. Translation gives CSASPPLYQETQYF.

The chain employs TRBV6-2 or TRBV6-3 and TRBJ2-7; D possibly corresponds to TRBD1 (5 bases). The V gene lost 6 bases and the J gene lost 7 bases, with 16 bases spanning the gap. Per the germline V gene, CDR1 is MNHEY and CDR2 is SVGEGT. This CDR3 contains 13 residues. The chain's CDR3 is CASSKRTPQEQYV. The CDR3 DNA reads TGTGCCAGCAGCAAGAGGACACCTCAAGAGCAGTACGTC.

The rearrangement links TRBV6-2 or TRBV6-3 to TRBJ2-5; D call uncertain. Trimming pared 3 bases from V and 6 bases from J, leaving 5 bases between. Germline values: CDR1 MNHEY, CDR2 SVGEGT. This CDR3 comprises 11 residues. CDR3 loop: CASSYLQTQYF. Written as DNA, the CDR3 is TGTGCCAGCAGTTATCTCCAGACCCAGTACTTC.

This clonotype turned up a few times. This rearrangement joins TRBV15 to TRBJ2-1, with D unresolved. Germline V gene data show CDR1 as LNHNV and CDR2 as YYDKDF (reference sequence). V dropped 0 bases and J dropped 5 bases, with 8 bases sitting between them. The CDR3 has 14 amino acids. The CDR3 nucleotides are TGTGCCACCAGCAGAGATCTGGGTAACAATGAGCAGTTCTTC. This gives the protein CATSRDLGNNEQFF. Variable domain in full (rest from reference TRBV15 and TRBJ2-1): DAMVIQNPRYQVTQFGKPVTLSCSQTLNHNVMYWYQQKSSQAPKLLFHYYDKDFNNEADTPDNFQSRRPNTSFCFLDIRSPGLGDTAMYLCATSRDLGNNEQFFGPGTRLTVL.

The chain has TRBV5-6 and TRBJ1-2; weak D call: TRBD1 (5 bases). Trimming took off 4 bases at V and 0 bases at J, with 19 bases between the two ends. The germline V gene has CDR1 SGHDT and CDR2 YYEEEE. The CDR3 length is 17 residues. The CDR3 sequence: CASSPGTPFQANYGYTF. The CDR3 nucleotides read TGTGCCAGCAGCCCCGGGACCCCTTTCCAAGCTAACTATGGCTACACCTTC.

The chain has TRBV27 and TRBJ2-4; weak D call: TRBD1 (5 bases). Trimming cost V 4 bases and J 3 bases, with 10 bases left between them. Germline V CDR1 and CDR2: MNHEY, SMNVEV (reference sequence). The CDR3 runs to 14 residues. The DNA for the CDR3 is TGTGCCAGCAGTTCCTACGACAGCAAAAACATTCAGTACTTC. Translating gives CASSSYDSKNIQYF.

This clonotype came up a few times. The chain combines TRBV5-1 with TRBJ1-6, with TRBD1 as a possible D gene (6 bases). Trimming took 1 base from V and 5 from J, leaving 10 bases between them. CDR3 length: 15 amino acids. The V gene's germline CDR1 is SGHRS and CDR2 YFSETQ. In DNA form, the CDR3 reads TGCGCCAGCAGCTTGAAACAGGGTGATAATTCACCCCTCCACTTT. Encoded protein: CASSLKQGDNSPLHF. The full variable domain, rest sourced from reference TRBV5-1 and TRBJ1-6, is KAGVTQTPRYLIKTRGQQVTLSCSPISGHRSVSWYQQTPGQGLQFLFEYFSETQRNKGNFPGRFSGRQFSNSRSEMNVSTLELGDSALYLCASSLKQGDNSPLHFGNGTRLTVT.

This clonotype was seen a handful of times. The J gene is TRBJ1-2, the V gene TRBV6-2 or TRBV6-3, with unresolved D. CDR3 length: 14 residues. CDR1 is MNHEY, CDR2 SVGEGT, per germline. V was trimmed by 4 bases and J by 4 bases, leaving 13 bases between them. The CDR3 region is CASSLTGESYGYTF. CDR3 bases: TGTGCCAGCAGTTTGACGGGAGAGAGCTATGGCTACACCTTC.

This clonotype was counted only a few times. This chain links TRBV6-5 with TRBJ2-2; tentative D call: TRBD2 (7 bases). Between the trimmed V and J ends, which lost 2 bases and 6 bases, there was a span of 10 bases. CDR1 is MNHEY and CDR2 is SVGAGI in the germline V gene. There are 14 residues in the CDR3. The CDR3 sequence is CASSYGGAAGELFF. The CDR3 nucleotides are TGTGCCAGCAGTTACGGGGGGGCAGCCGGGGAGCTGTTTTTT.

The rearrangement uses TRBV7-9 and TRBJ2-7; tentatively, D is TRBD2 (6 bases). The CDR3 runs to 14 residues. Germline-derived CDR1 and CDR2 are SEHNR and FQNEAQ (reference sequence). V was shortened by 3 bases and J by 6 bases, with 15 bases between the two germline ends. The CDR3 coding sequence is TGTGCCAGCAGCTTCTGGGGGGTCGCGAGCGAGCAGTACTTC. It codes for CASSFWGVASEQYF.

The CDR3 DNA reads TGTGCCAGCAGCTTAGTAGGGGGCTTTCCCAGTGAAAAACTGTTTTTT. This encodes CASSLVGGFPSEKLFF. The J gene is TRBJ1-4, the V gene TRBV11-2; 7 nucleotides line up with TRBD1. The V gene end was trimmed by 1 base and the J gene end by 7 bases; junction bases not matched to a gene: 9. The CDR3 is 16 residues long. The germline gives CDR1 SGHAT, CDR2 FQNNGV.

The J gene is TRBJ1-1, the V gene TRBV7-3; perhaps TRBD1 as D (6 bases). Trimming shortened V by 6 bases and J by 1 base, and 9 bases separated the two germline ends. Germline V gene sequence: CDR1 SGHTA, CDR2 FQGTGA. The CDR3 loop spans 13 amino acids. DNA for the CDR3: TGTGCCAGCAGGGGGACACCGAACACTGAAGCTTTCTTT. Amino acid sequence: CASRGTPNTEAFF.

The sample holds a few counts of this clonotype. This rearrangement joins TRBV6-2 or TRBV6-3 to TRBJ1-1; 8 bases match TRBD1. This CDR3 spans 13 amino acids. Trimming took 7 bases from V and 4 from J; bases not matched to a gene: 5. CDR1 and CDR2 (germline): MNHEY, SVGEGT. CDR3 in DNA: TGTGCCAGCACCAACGGACAGGGCACTGAAGCTTTCTTT. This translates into CASTNGQGTEAFF.

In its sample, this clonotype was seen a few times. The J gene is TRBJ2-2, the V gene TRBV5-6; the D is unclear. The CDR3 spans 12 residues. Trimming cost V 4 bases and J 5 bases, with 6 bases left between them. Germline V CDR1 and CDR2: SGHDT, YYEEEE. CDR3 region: CASSRLTGELFF. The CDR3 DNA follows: TGTGCCAGCAGCCGACTGACCGGGGAGCTGTTTTTT.